The T cell receptor (beta chain) under discussion was sequenced for a study of response to subunit inactivated influenza vaccine. Regarding the study as a whole: Every seasonal influenza vaccination brings in few new T cells, the authors suggested.

Concerning this clonotype: No antigen is known for it.

Via MiXCR, TCRdb re-called the RT-PCR reads, giving one row per CDR3 protein. The sample records around 180,000 distinct CDR3 sequences, about a tenth being singletons. CDR3 length: 14 residues. Germline V CDR1 and CDR2: MNHEY, SMNVEV (reference sequence). The ends lost 6 bases at V and 3 bases at J; junction bases unmatched: 4. The receptor was isolated from a middle-aged man who received an inactivated influenza vaccine. This material consisted of non-naive T cells sorted from PBMCs, taken on the day of vaccination. This chain connects TRBV27 to TRBJ2-4; 8 bases line up with TRBD2. The DNA for the CDR3 is TGTGCCAGCAGCCATAGCGGGGTCAAAAACATTCAGTACTTC. It is translated as CASSHSGVKNIQYF.